The 31 T cell receptor beta chains reported below all come from one sample, sequenced in a study of T cell responses to AZD1222 COVID-19 vaccine. Profiling relied on immunoSEQ multiplex PCR, and the TCRdb table lists in-frame clones only, not all of them. The data hold approximately 150,000 clones, with roughly 92% observed a single time. The material sequenced was peripheral blood, taken on day 0 of AZD1222 vaccination. These receptors were collected from an adult in good health.

This rearrangement joins TRBV5-4 to TRBJ2-7, with TRBD1 identical over 8 bases. The CDR3 has 14 residues. Germline-derived CDR1 and CDR2 are SGHNT and YYREEE (reference sequence). V was clipped by 4 bases and J by 4 bases; unmatched bases: 7. The CDR3 here is CASSPRTGGYEQYF. CDR3 nucleotide sequence: TGTGCCAGCAGCCCACGCACAGGGGGATACGAGCAGTACTTC.

The chain is built from TRBV6-5 and TRBJ1-6; D remains ambiguous. CDR1 is MNHEY and CDR2 is SVGAGI in the germline V gene. The CDR3 is 15 residues long. V shed 2 bases and J shed 10 bases, with 15 bases lying between them. CDR3 region: CASSYAREGRSPLHF. As DNA, the CDR3 is TGTGCCAGCAGTTACGCTCGGGAAGGGCGGTCACCCCTCCACTTT.

The chain links TRBV4-3 to TRBJ1-1; 9 nucleotides agree with TRBD1. This CDR3 is 15 amino acids long. Germline values: CDR1 LGHNA, CDR2 YSLEER. The ends lost 1 base at V and 3 bases at J; junction bases unmatched: 3. CDR3: CASSQGTGEDTEAFF. The CDR3 DNA is TGCGCCAGCAGCCAAGGGACAGGGGAGGACACTGAAGCTTTCTTT.

The V gene is TRBV5-1, the J gene TRBJ2-3, with 8 bases lining up with TRBD1. The CDR3 has 15 residues. Germline CDR1 SGHRS, CDR2 YFSETQ. V shed 0 bases, J shed 4 bases, and the junction held 4 bases outside the gene matches. CDR3 loop: CASSLEGQGADTQYF. The CDR3 DNA reads as TGCGCCAGCAGCTTGGAAGGACAGGGAGCAGATACGCAGTATTTT.

The chain joins TRBV29-1 to TRBJ2-7; weak D call: TRBD2 (5 bases). Germline CDR1 is SQVTM and CDR2 is ANQGSEA. This CDR3 contains 12 residues. With 4 bases removed from V and 2 bases from J, the gap between germline ends came to 9 bases. The chain's CDR3 is CSVGRGPYEQYF. The CDR3 nucleotides read TGCAGCGTTGGCCGAGGGCCCTACGAGCAGTACTTC.

V and J are TRBV27 and TRBJ1-4, with 7 bases lining up with TRBD1. CDR1 is MNHEY, CDR2 SMNVEV, per germline (reference sequence). The CDR3 is made up of 15 amino acids. Trimming cost V 4 bases and J 6 bases; bases outside gene matches: 8. CDR3 bases: TGTGCCAGCAGTTCAAGAGGGGGCGAAGATGAAAAACTGTTTTTT. Its translation: CASSSRGGEDEKLFF.

CDR3 DNA: TGTGCCAGCAGCGCATTAACGGGGGACACTGAAGCTTTCTTT. Protein: CASSALTGDTEAFF. The chain couples TRBV6-5 to TRBJ1-1; the D gene is possibly TRBD1 (5 bases). The CDR3 spans 14 residues. Per the germline V gene, CDR1 is MNHEY and CDR2 is SVGAGI. The ends were cut back, 6 bases at V and 3 bases at J, with 14 bases in the middle.

The CDR3 loop reads CASSSTGTPSGTQYF. In DNA, the CDR3 is TGTGCCAGCAGTTCGACCGGGACACCCTCCGGGACCCAGTACTTC. The chain combines TRBV28 with TRBJ2-5; tentative D call: TRBD1 (6 bases). V was clipped by 4 bases and J by 7 bases, with 19 bases between them. CDR1 is MDHEN and CDR2 is SYDVKM in the germline V gene. The CDR3 totals 15 residues.

This chain links TRBV2 with TRBJ2-1; a possible D gene is TRBD2 (6 bases). In germline, CDR1 is SNHLY, CDR2 FYNNEI. V was shortened by 5 bases and J by 10 bases, with 18 bases between the two germline ends. The CDR3 sequence is 14 residues long. CDR3 DNA sequence: TGTGCCAGCAGTCTGGGCCGGGACTTCCAGGAGCAGTTCTTC. This sequence encodes CASSLGRDFQEQFF.

In its sample, this clone was seen a few times. The chain uses TRBV5-4 and TRBJ2-7, with 7 bases aligning to TRBD1. The CDR3 runs 16 residues. V trimming: 4 bases; J trimming: 1 base; junction bases outside the gene matches: 11. The V gene's germline CDR1 is SGHNT and CDR2 YYREEE (reference sequence). The CDR3 is CASSDPGGSLSYEQYF. CDR3 coding DNA: TGTGCCAGCAGCGACCCAGGGGGAAGTTTATCCTACGAGCAGTACTTC.

This chain uses TRBV6-5 with TRBJ2-7; 11 nucleotides agree with TRBD2. CDR1 MNHEY and CDR2 SVGAGI come from the germline V gene. The CDR3 is made up of 14 amino acids. After removal of 7 bases from V and 5 bases from J, the junction contained 7 bases not matched to a gene. In nucleotides, the CDR3 is TGTGCCAGCAAGGGTAGCGGGAGGGGTAACGAGCAGTACTTC. It codes for CASKGSGRGNEQYF.

The chain employs TRBV15 and TRBJ1-4; TRBD1 might be the D (5 bases). V gave up 9 bases and J gave up 1 base, with 9 bases separating them. CDR1 and CDR2 (germline): LNHNV, YYDKDF (reference sequence). The CDR3 contains 13 residues. The CDR3: CATRGGTNEKLFF. CDR3 sequence (DNA): TGTGCCACTAGGGGAGGAACTAATGAAAAACTGTTTTTT. Full variable domain (rest looked up from reference TRBV15 and TRBJ1-4): DAMVIQNPRYQVTQFGKPVTLSCSQTLNHNVMYWYQQKSSQAPKLLFHYYDKDFNNEADTPDNFQSRRPNTSFCFLDIRSPGLGDTAMYLCATRGGTNEKLFFGSGTQLSVL.

This clone appeared once. The chain carries TRBV2 and TRBJ2-4, with TRBD1 identical over 7 bases. The V segment lost 6 bases and the J segment 1 base; nucleotides outside the gene matches: 9. Germline V CDR1 and CDR2: SNHLY, FYNNEI. This CDR3 spans 16 amino acids. CDR3 region: CASSERGLAAKNIQYF. The CDR3 coding sequence is TGTGCCAGCAGCGAAAGGGGGCTGGCGGCCAAAAACATTCAGTACTTC. Full variable domain (rest looked up from reference TRBV2 and TRBJ2-4): EPEVTQTPSHQVTQMGQEVILRCVPISNHLYFYWYRQILGQKVEFLVSFYNNEISEKSEIFDDQFSVERPDGSNFTLKIRSTKLEDSAMYFCASSERGLAAKNIQYFGAGTRLSVL.

This chain uses TRBV5-1 with TRBJ2-7; possibly TRBD1 or TRBD2 for D (5 bases each). Looked up from germline, CDR1 is SGHRS and CDR2 is YFSETQ. Trimming took 0 bases from V and 2 from J, leaving 15 bases between them. CDR3 size: 16 residues. The CDR3 DNA follows: TGCGCCAGCAGCTTGGCCTTCGGGGCCGCGGCCTACGAGCAGTACTTC. Translation gives CASSLAFGAAAYEQYF.

The V call is TRBV12-3 or TRBV12-4, the J call TRBJ1-2, with D possibly being TRBD1 (6 bases). V was trimmed by 5 bases and J by 5 bases, leaving 12 bases between them. This CDR3 is 13 amino acids long. Here the CDR3 DNA reads TGTGCCAGCAGTGCCGGGACAAATTATGGCTACACCTTC. Its protein is CASSAGTNYGYTF.

A single count supports this clone. This sequence joins TRBV6-5 and TRBJ1-2; D perhaps matches TRBD1 (6 bases). CDR3 length: 14 amino acids. Trimming pared 8 bases from V and 5 bases from J, leaving 18 bases between. Germline V lookup: CDR1 MNHEY, CDR2 SVGAGI. The CDR3 nucleotides are TGTGCCAGCCAAGTCGGGGGGCGAAGGTATGGCTACACCTTC. This translates into CASQVGGRRYGYTF.

The chain links TRBV12-5 to TRBJ2-7; D may be TRBD2 (6 bases). Trimming cost V 0 bases and J 2 bases, with 11 bases left between them. The CDR3 runs 15 residues. From germline, CDR1 is LGHNT and CDR2 FRNRAP. The CDR3 loop reads CASGLVPGVPYEQYF. CDR3 sequence (DNA): TGTGCTAGTGGTTTGGTACCGGGAGTACCCTACGAGCAGTACTTC.

The chain recombines TRBV4-3 with TRBJ1-4; the match to TRBD1 covers 7 bases. This CDR3 is built from 16 residues. Germline V gene sequence: CDR1 LGHNA, CDR2 YSLEER. Trimming removed 1 base from V and 4 bases from J; junction bases left unmatched: 6. The DNA of the CDR3 is TGCGCCAGCAGCCAAGGATGGGACAGTATTAATGAAAAACTGTTTTTT. It yields the protein CASSQGWDSINEKLFF.

The chain has TRBV5-1 and TRBJ2-3; D is uncertain. With 5 bases removed from V and 1 base from J, the gap between germline ends came to 11 bases. The CDR3 is 14 amino acids. Germline V gene data show CDR1 as SGHRS and CDR2 as YFSETQ. The CDR3 coding sequence is TGCGCCAGCAGTCCTAGGTGGGGCACAGATACGCAGTATTTT. It yields the protein CASSPRWGTDTQYF.

This rearrangement joins TRBV7-8 to TRBJ2-1; maybe TRBD2 (7 bases). The CDR3 is 17 amino acids. The V end lost 4 bases, the J end lost 6 bases, and 22 bases lay between the germline ends. CDR1 is SGHVS and CDR2 is FQNEAQ in the germline V gene. The CDR3 loop reads CASSSPVGGAGINEQFF. The DNA of the CDR3 is TGTGCCAGCAGCTCGCCGGTTGGGGGGGCTGGTATCAATGAGCAGTTCTTC. Supplemented by reference TRBV7-8 and TRBJ2-1, the full variable domain reads GAGVSQSPRYKVAKRGQDVALRCDPISGHVSLFWYQQALGQGPEFLTYFQNEAQLDKSGLPSDRFFAERPEGSVSTLKIQRTQQEDSAVYLCASSSPVGGAGINEQFFGPGTRLTVL.

This clone was seen a few times. The V gene is TRBV7-2, the J gene TRBJ2-1; 8 bases are shared with TRBD1. V gave up 2 bases and J gave up 5 bases; unmatched junction bases: 2. CDR1 is SGHTA and CDR2 is FQGNSA in the germline V gene. The CDR3 sequence is 14 residues long. Written as DNA, the CDR3 is TGTGCCAGCAGCTTACGACAGGGGAACAATGAGCAGTTCTTC. This sequence encodes CASSLRQGNNEQFF.

The J gene is TRBJ1-2, the V gene TRBV28; a weak D match, TRBD1 (5 bases). The CDR3 loop spans 13 amino acids. Germline V lookup: CDR1 MDHEN, CDR2 SYDVKM. V was cut by 6 bases and J by 4 bases, with 12 bases left in between. The CDR3 DNA sequence: TGTGCCAGCAGCCCCAGACAGCTCTATGGCTACACCTTC. Translated: CASSPRQLYGYTF.

The rearrangement joins TRBV4-1 to TRBJ2-1; possibly TRBD2 for D (6 bases). The germline gives CDR1 MGHRA, CDR2 YSYEKL. V was cut by 2 bases and J by 10 bases, with 15 bases left in between. This CDR3 region has 14 residues. CDR3 loop: CASSQRRTISEQFF. CDR3 nucleotides: TGCGCCAGCAGCCAACGTAGGACTATCTCCGAGCAGTTCTTC.

The gene calls are TRBV4-1 and TRBJ1-2; possibly TRBD1 for D (6 bases). The V gene's germline CDR1 is MGHRA and CDR2 YSYEKL. Trimming cost V 3 bases and J 4 bases, with 15 bases left between them. The length of the CDR3 is 15 residues. CDR3 residues: CASSHTQGGGYGYTF. CDR3 nucleotide sequence: TGCGCCAGCAGCCATACACAGGGAGGAGGCTATGGCTACACCTTC.

The chain uses TRBV5-1 and TRBJ2-2, with 8 bases identical to TRBD1. Germline V gene sequence: CDR1 SGHRS, CDR2 YFSETQ. The CDR3 has 16 amino acids. J gave up 2 bases and V 0 bases, and 3 bases lay outside the gene matches. CDR3 amino acids: CASSLGGTGNTGELFF. The DNA for the CDR3 is TGCGCCAGCAGCTTGGGGGGGACAGGCAACACCGGGGAGCTGTTTTTT.

J is TRBJ2-1 and V is TRBV10-2; 7 nucleotides match TRBD1. The germline V gene has CDR1 WSHSY and CDR2 SAAADI. CDR3 length: 13 amino acids. V was pared by 3 bases and J by 7 bases, with 3 bases of the junction left unmatched. This CDR3 is CASSELTGNEQFF. In DNA, the CDR3 is TGCGCCAGCAGTGAACTGACAGGGAATGAGCAGTTCTTC.

This clone was seen only a few times. The gene calls are TRBV7-8 and TRBJ1-2; no clear D gene. The CDR3 sequence is 13 residues long. The germline V and J ends were trimmed by 5 bases and 3 bases, with 10 bases remaining between them. Germline V lookup: CDR1 SGHVS, CDR2 FQNEAQ. CDR3 residues: CASSPLGDYGYTF. CDR3 nucleotide sequence: TGTGCCAGCAGCCCGCTCGGGGACTATGGCTACACCTTC.

The chain uses TRBV3-1 (or the pseudogene TRBV3-2) and TRBJ1-6, with 9 bases that match TRBD1. The CDR3 has 16 amino acids. Per the germline V gene, CDR1 is LGHDT and CDR2 is YNNKEL (reference sequence). After removal of 4 bases from V and 7 bases from J, the junction contained 8 bases not matched to a gene. The DNA for the CDR3 is TGTGCCAGCAGCCCCATAACCGGGACAGGGAATTCACCCCTCCACTTT. This gives the protein CASSPITGTGNSPLHF.

As regards this clone: The junction departs from germline at one end; a sequencing error may be responsible. The chain employs TRBV3-1 (or the pseudogene TRBV3-2) and TRBJ2-2, with 7 nucleotides matching TRBD2. The germline V gene has CDR1 LGHDT and CDR2 YNNKEL (reference sequence). The CDR3 length is 17 residues. The CDR3 spells CASSLLWTREVTEELFF. The CDR3 DNA is TGTGCCAGCAGTCTCCTTTGGACTAGAGAGGTCACCGAGGAGCTGTTTTTT.

The CDR3: CASSEARVGSYEQYF. CDR3 DNA: TGTGCCAGCAGTGAAGCGCGTGTCGGCTCCTACGAGCAGTACTTC. The chain links TRBV6-1 to TRBJ2-7; D not resolved. Germline V lookup: CDR1 MNHNS, CDR2 SASEGT. The V gene lost 0 bases and the J gene lost 0 bases, with 9 bases spanning the gap. There are 15 residues in the CDR3.

The chain is built from TRBV7-6 and TRBJ2-7; a possible D gene is TRBD2 (6 bases). V was shortened by 5 bases and J by 4 bases, with 12 bases between the two germline ends. This CDR3 region has 13 residues. Per the germline V gene, CDR1 is SGHVS and CDR2 is FNYEAQ. CDR3 nucleotide sequence: TGTGCCAGCAGCGCGGGAACTTTTTACGAGCAGTACTTC. Protein product: CASSAGTFYEQYF.